The rows below give T cell receptor beta chains drawn from one sample of a study of T cell responses to AZD1222 COVID-19 vaccine. Produced via immunoSEQ multiplex PCR; TCRdb's table is partial and in-frame only. The sample holds approximately 100,000 clones; around 90% are singletons and the top ten take approximately 5.2%. The source material was peripheral blood, sampled 28 days after the second AZD1222 dose. These receptors were collected from an adult who received the AZD1222 COVID-19 vaccine. CDR3s include the opening cysteine and the closing phenylalanine or tryptophan. A D gene is named only where the DNA matches it firmly. Size tells how often a clone was seen (once, few, many) or the class of an expanded clone, and some rows leave it out.

CDR3 protein: CASSPLQGQGAPGYTF
CDR3 DNA: TGTGCCAGCAGCCCACTTCAAGGACAGGGGGCTCCTGGCTACACCTTC
V gene: TRBV3-1/TRBV3-2
J gene: TRBJ1-2
D gene: TRBD1
clone size: NA

CDR3 protein: CASSGTRVNQPQHF
CDR3 DNA: TGTGCCAGCAGTGGGACCCGGGTCAATCAGCCCCAGCATTTT
V gene: TRBV27
J gene: TRBJ1-5
D gene: NA
clone size: NA

CDR3 protein: CASSLRGTFQPQHF
CDR3 DNA: TGTGCCAGCAGTTTAAGGGGGACTTTTCAGCCCCAGCATTTT
V gene: TRBV28
J gene: TRBJ1-5
D gene: NA
clone size: once

CDR3 protein: CASSLSVGPEAFF
CDR3 DNA: TGCGCCAGCAGCTTGTCGGTAGGCCCTGAAGCTTTCTTT
V gene: TRBV5-1
J gene: TRBJ1-1
D gene: NA
clone size: NA

CDR3 protein: CASSSTSWETQYF
CDR3 DNA: TGTGCCAGCAGCTCGACTAGCTGGGAGACCCAGTACTTC
V gene: TRBV11-2
J gene: TRBJ2-5
D gene: TRBD2
clone size: NA

CDR3 protein: CASSQGQTSLETQYF
CDR3 DNA: TGTGCCAGCAGCCAGGGACAGACTTCCTTAGAGACCCAGTACTTC
V gene: TRBV6-5
J gene: TRBJ2-5
D gene: TRBD1
clone size: NA

CDR3 protein: CASSVGTGISGELFF
CDR3 DNA: TGTGCCAGCAGCGTAGGGACAGGGATTTCCGGGGAGCTGTTTTTT
V gene: TRBV9
J gene: TRBJ2-2
D gene: TRBD1
clone size: NA

CDR3 protein: CASSQQTDQPQHF
CDR3 DNA: TGTGCCAGCAGCCAACAGACAGATCAGCCCCAGCATTTT
V gene: TRBV3-1/TRBV3-2
J gene: TRBJ1-5
D gene: NA
clone size: NA

CDR3 protein: CASSRMTGFNGYTF
CDR3 DNA: TGTGCCAGCAGCCGCATGACAGGGTTTAATGGCTACACCTTC
V gene: TRBV11-2
J gene: TRBJ1-2
D gene: TRBD1
clone size: NA

CDR3 protein: CASSGGTDFSGNTIYF
CDR3 DNA: TGCGCCAGCAGCGGAGGGACAGATTTCTCTGGAAACACCATATATTTT
V gene: TRBV5-1
J gene: TRBJ1-3
D gene: TRBD1
clone size: once

CDR3 protein: CASSFGTGNYGYTF
CDR3 DNA: TGTGCCAGCAGCTTCGGGACAGGAAACTATGGCTACACCTTC
V gene: TRBV7-9
J gene: TRBJ1-2
D gene: TRBD1
clone size: NA

CDR3 protein: CASSPGRGGRTDTQYF
CDR3 DNA: TGCGCCAGCAGCCCGGGCCGGGGGGGTAGAACAGATACGCAGTATTTT
V gene: TRBV5-1
J gene: TRBJ2-3
D gene: TRBD2
clone size: NA

CDR3 protein: CASTRSGGYNEQFF
CDR3 DNA: TGTGCCAGCACTCGGAGCGGGGGTTACAATGAGCAGTTCTTC
V gene: TRBV9
J gene: TRBJ2-1
D gene: TRBD2
clone size: NA

CDR3 protein: CASSNQRNTEAFF
CDR3 DNA: TGTGCCAGTAGTAACCAGAGGAACACTGAAGCTTTCTTT
V gene: TRBV19
J gene: TRBJ1-1
D gene: NA
clone size: NA

CDR3 protein: CASSSTSGIVGEQFF
CDR3 DNA: TGTGCCAGCAGTTCGACTAGCGGGATCGTGGGTGAGCAGTTCTTC
V gene: TRBV6-2/TRBV6-3
J gene: TRBJ2-1
D gene: TRBD2
clone size: NA

CDR3 protein: CASSYGPNNEQFF
CDR3 DNA: TGTGCCAGCAGCTACGGACCAAACAATGAGCAGTTCTTC
V gene: TRBV7-3
J gene: TRBJ2-1
D gene: NA
clone size: NA

CDR3 protein: CASSQELQRPDTQYF
CDR3 DNA: TGCGCCAGCAGCCAAGAACTCCAGCGACCAGATACGCAGTATTTT
V gene: TRBV4-1
J gene: TRBJ2-3
D gene: NA
clone size: NA

CDR3 protein: CASSLIKGGPRWDEKLFF
CDR3 DNA: TGTGCCAGCAGCTTAATTAAAGGGGGCCCCCGATGGGACGAAAAACTGTTTTTT
V gene: TRBV7-6
J gene: TRBJ1-4
D gene: TRBD1
clone size: few

CDR3 protein: CASSAARTGGDYGYTF
CDR3 DNA: TGTGCCAGCAGCGCGGCCCGGACAGGGGGTGACTATGGCTACACCTTC
V gene: TRBV9
J gene: TRBJ1-2
D gene: TRBD1
clone size: NA

CDR3 protein: CASSIAGGFNTEAFF
CDR3 DNA: TGTGCCAGTAGTATAGCAGGGGGGTTTAACACTGAAGCTTTCTTT
V gene: TRBV19
J gene: TRBJ1-1
D gene: TRBD1
clone size: once

CDR3 protein: CASSRRGDPYYGYTF
CDR3 DNA: TGTGCCAGCAGCCGACGCGGGGATCCCTACTATGGCTACACCTTC
V gene: TRBV6-5
J gene: TRBJ1-2
D gene: NA
clone size: NA

CDR3 protein: CASSYGRDNEQFF
CDR3 DNA: TGTGCCAGCAGCTACGGACGGGACAATGAGCAGTTCTTC
V gene: TRBV13
J gene: TRBJ2-1
D gene: NA
clone size: NA

CDR3 protein: CASSHPRAGGNSPLHF
CDR3 DNA: TGCGCCAGCAGCCACCCTCGGGCCGGGGGCAATTCACCCCTCCACTTT
V gene: TRBV4-1
J gene: TRBJ1-6
D gene: NA
clone size: NA

CDR3 protein: CASSQGDREETQYF
CDR3 DNA: TGTGCCAGCAGCCAAGGGGACAGGGAAGAGACCCAGTACTTC
V gene: TRBV3-1/TRBV3-2
J gene: TRBJ2-5
D gene: TRBD1
clone size: NA

CDR3 protein: CASLAEGGLSYNEQFF
CDR3 DNA: TGTGCCAGCCTCGCCGAGGGAGGGTTATCCTACAATGAGCAGTTCTTC
V gene: TRBV28
J gene: TRBJ2-1
D gene: TRBD2
clone size: NA

CDR3 protein: CASGPLSGYTF
CDR3 DNA: TGTGCCAGCGGACCCCTCAGCGGCTACACCTTC
V gene: TRBV7-2
J gene: TRBJ1-2
D gene: NA
clone size: NA

CDR3 protein: CASIPSGRNYGYTF
CDR3 DNA: TGTGCCAGCATTCCCTCCGGCAGAAACTATGGCTACACCTTC
V gene: TRBV6-5
J gene: TRBJ1-2
D gene: NA
clone size: NA

CDR3 protein: CASRETGASPLHF
CDR3 DNA: TGTGCCAGCAGGGAAACAGGGGCTTCACCCCTCCACTTT
V gene: TRBV11-2
J gene: TRBJ1-6
D gene: TRBD1
clone size: NA

CDR3 protein: CASSLRSGGAYNEQFF
CDR3 DNA: TGTGCCAGCAGCTTACGCAGCGGGGGGGCTTACAATGAGCAGTTCTTC
V gene: TRBV9
J gene: TRBJ2-1
D gene: TRBD2
clone size: NA

CDR3 protein: CATDSSGANVLTF
CDR3 DNA: TGTGCCACCGACAGTTCTGGGGCCAACGTCCTGACTTTC
V gene: TRBV3-1/TRBV3-2
J gene: TRBJ2-6
D gene: NA
clone size: NA

CDR3 protein: CASRDSIAKNIQYF
CDR3 DNA: TGTGCCAGCAGAGACAGCATAGCCAAAAACATTCAGTACTTC
V gene: TRBV6-5
J gene: TRBJ2-4
D gene: NA
clone size: NA

CDR3 protein: CASSPGWGPLGNQPQHF
CDR3 DNA: TGTGCCAGCAGCCCGGGGTGGGGGCCCTTAGGCAATCAGCCCCAGCATTTT
V gene: TRBV7-2
J gene: TRBJ1-5
D gene: NA
clone size: once

CDR3 protein: CASSVGPISGELFF
CDR3 DNA: TGTGCCAGCAGCGTAGGCCCTATATCCGGGGAGCTGTTTTTT
V gene: TRBV9
J gene: TRBJ2-2
D gene: NA
clone size: NA

CDR3 protein: CASSYYSNQPQHF
CDR3 DNA: TGTGCCAGCAGCTACTATAGCAATCAGCCCCAGCATTTT
V gene: TRBV5-5
J gene: TRBJ1-5
D gene: NA
clone size: few

CDR3 protein: CASSYSEQAGGTQYF
CDR3 DNA: TGTGCCAGCAGTTACTCGGAACAGGCCGGGGGTACGCAGTATTTT
V gene: TRBV6-5
J gene: TRBJ2-3
D gene: NA
clone size: NA

CDR3 protein: CASSPHRGSYGYTF
CDR3 DNA: TGTGCCAGCAGCCCACACAGGGGTTCCTATGGCTACACCTTC
V gene: TRBV3-1/TRBV3-2
J gene: TRBJ1-2
D gene: TRBD1
clone size: NA

CDR3 protein: CASNPGGNEQFF
CDR3 DNA: TGTGCCAGCAACCCAGGGGGCAATGAGCAGTTCTTC
V gene: TRBV12-3/TRBV12-4
J gene: TRBJ2-1
D gene: TRBD1
clone size: NA

CDR3 protein: CASSVVASGSYNEQFF
CDR3 DNA: TGTGCCAGCAGCGTAGTGGCTAGCGGGTCATACAATGAGCAGTTCTTC
V gene: TRBV9
J gene: TRBJ2-1
D gene: TRBD2
clone size: NA

CDR3 protein: CASSRQVNQPQHF
CDR3 DNA: TGTGCCAGTAGTCGACAGGTTAATCAGCCCCAGCATTTT
V gene: TRBV19
J gene: TRBJ1-5
D gene: NA
clone size: NA

CDR3 protein: CASSEKSRGDTQYF
CDR3 DNA: TGTGCCAGCAGCGAAAAATCCCGAGGAGATACGCAGTATTTT
V gene: TRBV7-3
J gene: TRBJ2-3
D gene: NA
clone size: NA

CDR3 protein: CASSEPSGNTIYF
CDR3 DNA: TGTGCCAGCAGCGAGCCCTCTGGAAACACCATATATTTT
V gene: TRBV5-5
J gene: TRBJ1-3
D gene: NA
clone size: NA

CDR3 protein: CASSLEQARGAFF
CDR3 DNA: TGTGCCAGCAGCTTAGAACAGGCCCGGGGTGCTTTCTTT
V gene: TRBV7-2
J gene: TRBJ1-1
D gene: NA
clone size: NA

CDR3 protein: CASSRQGTGANVLTF
CDR3 DNA: TGTGCCAGCAGTCGACAGGGGACCGGGGCCAACGTCCTGACTTTC
V gene: TRBV6-5
J gene: TRBJ2-6
D gene: TRBD1
clone size: NA

CDR3 protein: CSVEDVGGDQGTDTQYF
CDR3 DNA: TGCAGCGTTGAAGATGTCGGGGGGGACCAGGGCACAGATACGCAGTATTTT
V gene: TRBV29-1
J gene: TRBJ2-3
D gene: TRBD2
clone size: NA

CDR3 protein: CASSHGEGYGYTF
CDR3 DNA: TGCGCCAGCAGCCACGGGGAGGGCTATGGCTACACCTTC
V gene: TRBV4-1
J gene: TRBJ1-2
D gene: NA
clone size: NA

CDR3 protein: CASSTGGGQTQYF
CDR3 DNA: TGTGCCAGTAGTACTGGGGGGGGTCAGACCCAGTACTTC
V gene: TRBV19
J gene: TRBJ2-5
D gene: TRBD2
clone size: NA

CDR3 protein: CASNADRGYSYGYTF
CDR3 DNA: TGTGCCAGCAATGCGGACAGGGGTTATAGCTATGGCTACACCTTC
V gene: TRBV6-5
J gene: TRBJ1-2
D gene: TRBD1
clone size: NA

CDR3 protein: CASSDRRRNTIYF
CDR3 DNA: TGTGCCAGCAGTGATCGGCGGCGAAACACCATATATTTT
V gene: TRBV6-1
J gene: TRBJ1-3
D gene: NA
clone size: NA